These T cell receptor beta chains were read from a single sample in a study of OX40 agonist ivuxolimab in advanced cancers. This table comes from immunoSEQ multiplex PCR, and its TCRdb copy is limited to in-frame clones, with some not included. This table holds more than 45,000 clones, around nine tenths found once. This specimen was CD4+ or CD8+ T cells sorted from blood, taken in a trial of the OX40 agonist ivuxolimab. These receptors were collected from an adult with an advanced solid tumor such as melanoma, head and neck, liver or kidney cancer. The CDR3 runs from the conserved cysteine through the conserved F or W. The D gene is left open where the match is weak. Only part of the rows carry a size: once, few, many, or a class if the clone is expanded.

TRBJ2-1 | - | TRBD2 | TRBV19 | TGTGCCAGTAGCAAGCGGGGGGGCCCTGAGCAGTTCTTC | CASSKRGGPEQFF
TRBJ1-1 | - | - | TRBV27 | TGTGCCAGCCCAAGACAGGCAATGAACACTGAAGCTTTCTTT | CASPRQAMNTEAFF
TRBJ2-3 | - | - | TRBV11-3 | TGTGCCAGCAGCTTAGAGGGACGGCCAGATACGCAGTATTTT | CASSLEGRPDTQYF
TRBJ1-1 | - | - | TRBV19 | TGTGCCAGTACCGATAGGGGCCTGAACACTGAAGCTTTCTTT | CASTDRGLNTEAFF
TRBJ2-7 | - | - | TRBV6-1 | TGTGCCAGCAGTGAGATAGGACAGTCCGTCGGCTTC | CASSEIGQSVGF
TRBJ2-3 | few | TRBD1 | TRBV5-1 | TGCGCCAGCAGCGCCGGGACAGGCTCTCTCACAGATACGCAGTATTTT | CASSAGTGSLTDTQYF
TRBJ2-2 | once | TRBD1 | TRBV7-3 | TGTGCCAGCAGTCGCGGGGGACAGGGGAACACCGGGGAGCTGTTTTTT | CASSRGGQGNTGELFF
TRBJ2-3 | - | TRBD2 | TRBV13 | TGTGCCAGCAGCTATTGGGGGGGATCTACGCAGTATTTT | CASSYWGGSTQYF
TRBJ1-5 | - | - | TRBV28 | TGTGCCAGCAGTTTAATAGGGGCAGTAGTTCAGCCCCAGCATTTT | CASSLIGAVVQPQHF
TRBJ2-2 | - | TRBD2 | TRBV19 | TGTGCCAGTAGTATTTCTGGGATTAGCGGGAGGGCCGACGGGGAGCTGTTTTTT | CASSISGISGRADGELFF
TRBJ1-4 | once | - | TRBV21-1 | TGTGCCAGCAGCAAAGGGTCCCGATTATTTGAAAAACTGTTTTTT | CASSKGSRLFEKLFF
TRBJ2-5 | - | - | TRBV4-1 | TGCGCCAGCAGCCAGGAGGGACGGACAGCCAAGGAGACCCAGTACTTC | CASSQEGRTAKETQYF
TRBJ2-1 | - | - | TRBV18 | TGTGCCAGCTCATTTCCCGACAATGAGCAGTTCTTC | CASSFPDNEQFF
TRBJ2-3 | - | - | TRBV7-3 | TGTGCCAGCAGCTTAAGCTTGGCGGGGAATACGCAGTATTTT | CASSLSLAGNTQYF
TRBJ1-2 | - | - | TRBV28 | TGTGCCAGCACCACCCAAGGCTATGGCTACACCTTC | CASTTQGYGYTF
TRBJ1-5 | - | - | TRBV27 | TGTGCCAGCAGACCTCTTTTTAGGAGCAATCAGCCCCAGCATTTT | CASRPLFRSNQPQHF
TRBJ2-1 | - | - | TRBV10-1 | TGCGCCAGCAGTGAGTCCAGGTATGAGCAGTTCTTC | CASSESRYEQFF
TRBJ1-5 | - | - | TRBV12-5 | TGTGCTAGTGGCCCGGGTGGGAATCAGCCCCAGCATTTT | CASGPGGNQPQHF
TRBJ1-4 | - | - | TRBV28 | TGTGCCAGCACCCACGGGGGCCTTGACCAGGAGGGTGAAAAACTGTTTTTT | CASTHGGLDQEGEKLFF
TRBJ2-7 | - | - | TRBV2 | TGTGCCAGCAGTGCGGTCTACGAGCAGTACTTC | CASSAVYEQYF
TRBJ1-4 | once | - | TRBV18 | TGTGCCAGCTCACCAGAAACGATTGCAACTAATGAAAAACTGTTTTTT | CASSPETIATNEKLFF
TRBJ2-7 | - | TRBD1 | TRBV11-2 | TGTGCCAGCAGCCATAGGACAGGCGGCAACGAGCAGTACTTC | CASSHRTGGNEQYF
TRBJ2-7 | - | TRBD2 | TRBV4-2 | TGTGCCAGCAGCCAAGTAGCGGGGGGCCTCTCCTACGAGCAGTACTTC | CASSQVAGGLSYEQYF
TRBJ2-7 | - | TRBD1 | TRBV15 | TGTGCCACCTCCGAACCGGGACAGCCCTCTCCGGAGCAGTACTTC | CATSEPGQPSPEQYF
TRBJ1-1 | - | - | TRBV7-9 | TGTGCCAGCAGCTTAGGGCAGCAGGCTTTCTTT | CASSLGQQAFF
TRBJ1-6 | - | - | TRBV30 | TGTGCCTGGAGCCGGGGGATCAGTTCACCCCTCCACTTT | CAWSRGISSPLHF
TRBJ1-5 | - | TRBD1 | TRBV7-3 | TGTGCCAGCAGCGAGGGGGCCGATCAGCCCCAGCATTTT | CASSEGADQPQHF